One and the same sample provided the 9 T cell receptor beta chains below, sequenced in a study of cytomegalovirus exposure and HLA in healthy donors. With 60 Vbeta and 13 Jbeta primers, the PCR was carried out. Generated by immunoSEQ multiplex PCR, the TCRdb table keeps only in-frame clones and is missing some. The sample lists 180,000 or so clones; roughly 9.5% were seen once. The sequencing input was PBMCs. The origin of the receptors is a woman in her twenties or thirties in good health and CMV-seropositive.

The V call is TRBV5-1, the J call TRBJ1-1; D is unresolved. V gave up 4 bases and J gave up 4 bases, with 20 bases separating them. Germline CDR1 and CDR2: SGHRS and YFSETQ. This CDR3 has 16 residues. CDR3 region: CASSLTRPNLGTEAFF. In DNA form, the CDR3 reads TGCGCCAGCAGCCTGACAAGGCCTAACTTGGGCACTGAAGCTTTCTTT.

This clone was observed a few times. The gene calls are TRBV7-2 and TRBJ2-7; 8 bases are a match to TRBD2. This CDR3 contains 14 residues. V was clipped by 3 bases and J by 4 bases; unmatched bases: 5. Germline V gives CDR1 SGHTA, CDR2 FQGNSA. CDR3 bases: TGTGCCAGCAGCTTGAGCGGGAGCGTATACGAGCAGTACTTC. Its protein product is CASSLSGSVYEQYF.

CDR3 nucleotides: TGTGCCAGCAGTCCCGGTGTGCGGGGCACTGAAGCTTTCTTT. Translation: CASSPGVRGTEAFF. J is TRBJ1-1 and V is TRBV27; D is undetermined. Germline lookup yields CDR1 MNHEY and CDR2 SMNVEV (reference sequence). The V and J ends lost 5 bases and 4 bases respectively, with 14 bases between them. This CDR3 is 14 amino acids long.

The rearrangement links TRBV11-2 to TRBJ2-5, with TRBD2 matching over 9 bases. Trimming at V came to 5 bases and at J to 5 bases, leaving 12 bases not matched to a gene. The CDR3 runs to 16 residues. Germline CDR1 and CDR2: SGHAT and FQNNGV. The CDR3 sequence is CASSRPGGRALETQYF. CDR3 nucleotides: TGTGCCAGCAGCCGTCCTGGCGGGAGGGCCCTCGAGACCCAGTACTTC.

In this sample, this clone turned up a few times. Different DNA sequences within this sample yield the same CDR3. This chain connects TRBV9 to TRBJ2-7; D may be TRBD2 (5 bases). CDR1 is SGDLS, CDR2 YYNGEE, per germline. Trimming left V 0 bases short and J 3 bases short, with 13 bases between. The CDR3 length is 15 residues. This CDR3 reads CASSVGGGSRYEQYF. In DNA form, the CDR3 reads TGTGCCAGCAGCGTAGGGGGTGGGAGCCGCTACGAGCAGTACTTC.

This rearrangement joins TRBV4-2 to TRBJ2-1; possibly TRBD1 for D (6 bases). From germline, CDR1 is LGHNA and CDR2 YNFKEQ. The CDR3 extends over 12 amino acids. V was clipped by 4 bases and J by 9 bases, with 10 bases between them. CDR3 coding DNA: TGTGCCAGCAGCCCAGGGGCTCCTGAGCAGTTCTTC. Translated, it gives CASSPGAPEQFF.

This rearrangement joins TRBV18 to TRBJ2-6; 10 nucleotides agree with TRBD1. V shed 3 bases, J shed 0 bases, and the junction held 2 bases outside the gene matches. The CDR3 covers 17 residues. From germline, CDR1 is KGHSH and CDR2 LQKENI. The CDR3 DNA sequence: TGTGCCAGCTCACCGGGGACAGGGGCCTCTGGGGCCAACGTCCTGACTTTC. Amino acids: CASSPGTGASGANVLTF.

This clone has only a few counts. The chain is built from TRBV19 and TRBJ1-1; D may be TRBD1 (5 bases). CDR1 and CDR2 (germline): LNHDA, SQIVND (reference sequence). The CDR3 extends over 14 amino acids. V was cut by 3 bases and J by 1 base, with 9 bases left in between. The CDR3 nucleotides read TGTGCCAGTAGTATGTGGGGCTCGAACACTGAAGCTTTCTTT. Its translation is CASSMWGSNTEAFF.

The rearrangement joins TRBV4-1 to TRBJ1-3; maybe TRBD1 (5 bases). The ends were cut back, 1 base at V and 3 bases at J, with 16 bases in the middle. The CDR3 sequence is 17 residues long. CDR1 and CDR2 (germline): MGHRA, YSYEKL. The CDR3 nucleotides read TGCGCCAGCAGCCAAGCAACACAGGAGGGAAGTGGAAACACCATATATTTT. Translation: CASSQATQEGSGNTIYF.